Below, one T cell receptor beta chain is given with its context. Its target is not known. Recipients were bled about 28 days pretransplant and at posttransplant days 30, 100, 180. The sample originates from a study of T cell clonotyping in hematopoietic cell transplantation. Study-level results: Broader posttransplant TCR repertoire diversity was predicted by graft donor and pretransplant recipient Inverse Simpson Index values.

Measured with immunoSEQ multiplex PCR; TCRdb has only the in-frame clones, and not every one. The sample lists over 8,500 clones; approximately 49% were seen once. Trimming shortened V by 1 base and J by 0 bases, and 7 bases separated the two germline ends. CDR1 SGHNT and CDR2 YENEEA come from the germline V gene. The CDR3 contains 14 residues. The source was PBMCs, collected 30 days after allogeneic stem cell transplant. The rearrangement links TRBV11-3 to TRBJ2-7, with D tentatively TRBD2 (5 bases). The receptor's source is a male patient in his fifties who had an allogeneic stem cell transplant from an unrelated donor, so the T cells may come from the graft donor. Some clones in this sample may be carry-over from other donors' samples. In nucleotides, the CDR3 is TGTGCCAGCAGCTTAGTAGGGAGCTCCTACGAGCAGTACTTC. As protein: CASSLVGSSYEQYF.